Following are 18 T cell receptor beta chains from one sample sequenced in a study of shared clonotypes between healthy human individuals. Sequencing used immunoSEQ multiplex PCR; TCRdb keeps in-frame clones, though not all of them. Among about 2,500,000 clones listed, more than 90% were seen once. Sequenced input: naive CD4+ T cells sorted from blood. Subset noted: CD45RA+ positively selected. These receptors were collected from a man aged 18 to 30 in good health.

The chain employs TRBV7-9 and TRBJ2-2; D remains unclear. The germline V gene has CDR1 SEHNR and CDR2 FQNEAQ (reference sequence). Trimming removed 1 base from V and 0 bases from J, with 9 bases in between. The CDR3 covers 16 residues. The CDR3 sequence: CASSLVRPSNTGELFF. For the CDR3, the DNA is TGTGCCAGCAGCTTAGTTAGGCCATCGAACACCGGGGAGCTGTTTTTT. The whole variable domain, filled in from reference TRBV7-9 and TRBJ2-2, reads DTGVSQNPRHKITKRGQNVTFRCDPISEHNRLYWYRQTLGQGPEFLTYFQNEAQLEKSRLLSDRFSAERPKGSFSTLEIQRTEQGDSAMYLCASSLVRPSNTGELFFGEGSRLTVL.

The genes are TRBV6-5 and TRBJ2-2, with 7 positions matching TRBD1. Germline V gene lookup returns CDR1 MNHEY and CDR2 SVGAGI. The CDR3 covers 15 residues. V shed 5 bases and J 1 base; nucleotides not matched to a gene: 4. CDR3 in DNA: TGTGCCAGCAGTCGGGGACAGAAGAACACCGGGGAGCTGTTTTTT. This sequence encodes CASSRGQKNTGELFF.

The V call is TRBV30, the J call TRBJ1-2; TRBD1 aligns across 8 bases. This CDR3 is 16 amino acids long. Germline-derived CDR1 and CDR2 are GTSNPN and SVGIG (reference sequence). V gave up 8 bases and J gave up 0 bases; unmatched junction bases: 14. This chain's CDR3 is CAGALSSGQANYGYTF. DNA of the CDR3: TGTGCCGGGGCACTAAGTTCGGGACAGGCTAACTATGGCTACACCTTC. Combining the CDR3 with reference TRBV30 and TRBJ1-2 gives the whole variable domain SQTIHQWPATLVQPVGSPLSLECTVEGTSNPNLYWYRQAAGRGLQLLFYSVGIGQISSEVPQNLSASRPQDRQFILSSKKLLLSDSGFYLCAGALSSGQANYGYTFGSGTRLTVV.

V is TRBV5-4 and J is TRBJ2-3, with 10 bases that match TRBD2. Germline lookup yields CDR1 SGHNT and CDR2 YYREEE (reference sequence). The V gene end was trimmed by 5 bases and the J gene end by 0 bases; junction bases not matched to a gene: 6. The CDR3 extends over 16 amino acids. CDR3 amino acids: CASRPGTSVSTDTQYF. CDR3 DNA sequence: TGTGCCAGCAGACCAGGGACTAGCGTTAGCACAGATACGCAGTATTTT.

J is TRBJ2-2 and V is TRBV6-5; TRBD1 matches 11 bases. V gave up 7 bases and J gave up 5 bases; unmatched junction bases: 6. This CDR3 contains 15 residues. Germline V gene sequence: CDR1 MNHEY, CDR2 SVGAGI. CDR3 nucleotides: TGTGCCAGCACCAAGGGGACAGGGGGAACCGGGGAGCTGTTTTTT. This sequence encodes CASTKGTGGTGELFF.

The chain employs TRBV5-1 and TRBJ2-2, with 10 bases identical to TRBD2. CDR1 SGHRS and CDR2 YFSETQ come from the germline V gene. The CDR3 has 16 residues. The V segment lost 0 bases and the J segment 3 bases; nucleotides outside the gene matches: 2. In DNA, the CDR3 is TGCGCCAGCAGCTTGGGTGGACTAGCGGACACCGGGGAGCTGTTTTTT. Its protein is CASSLGGLADTGELFF.

The chain links TRBV5-1 to TRBJ2-1; the match to TRBD2 covers 9 bases. Germline V gene data show CDR1 as SGHRS and CDR2 as YFSETQ. Losses at the gene ends were 0 bases for V and 1 base for J; bases not matched to a gene: 5. This CDR3 is 17 amino acids long. CDR3: CASSLGVAGASYNEQFF. CDR3 DNA: TGCGCCAGCAGCTTGGGGGTAGCGGGAGCTTCCTACAATGAGCAGTTCTTC.

As regards this clone: The sample has other DNA sequences that encode this CDR3 too. The V and J genes are TRBV7-2 and TRBJ1-2; the match to TRBD1 covers 7 bases. From germline, CDR1 is SGHTA and CDR2 FQGNSA. V lost 1 base and J lost 4; bases outside the gene matches: 3. The CDR3 length is 14 residues. As DNA, the CDR3 is TGTGCCAGCAGCTTAGGGCAGGGGGGCTATGGCTACACCTTC. Encoded protein: CASSLGQGGYGYTF.

V usage is TRBV11-2 and J usage is TRBJ1-4; a weak D match, TRBD1 (5 bases). V dropped 0 bases and J dropped 5 bases, with 13 bases sitting between them. Germline V lookup: CDR1 SGHAT, CDR2 FQNNGV. This CDR3 has 16 residues. CDR3 loop: CASSLDLGRGNEKLFF. As DNA, the CDR3 is TGTGCCAGCAGCTTAGATCTGGGGAGGGGAAATGAAAAACTGTTTTTT. Complete variable domain (other parts from reference TRBV11-2 and TRBJ1-4): EAGVAQSPRYKIIEKRQSVAFWCNPISGHATLYWYQQILGQGPKLLIQFQNNGVVDDSQLPKDRFSAERLKGVDSTLKIQPAKLEDSAVYLCASSLDLGRGNEKLFFGSGTQLSVL.

J is TRBJ2-5 and V is TRBV7-2; a weak D match, TRBD2 (7 bases). Per germline, CDR1 SGHTA and CDR2 FQGNSA. The CDR3 totals 14 residues. The V and J ends lost 0 bases and 5 bases respectively, with 10 bases between them. The CDR3 loop reads CASSLAGGLETQYF. CDR3 bases: TGTGCCAGCAGCTTAGCGGGGGGGCTGGAGACCCAGTACTTC. Full variable domain (missing parts from reference TRBV7-2 and TRBJ2-5): GAGVSQSPSNKVTEKGKDVELRCDPISGHTALYWYRQSLGQGLEFLIYFQGNSAPDKSGLPSDRFSAERTGGSVSTLTIQRTQQEDSAVYLCASSLAGGLETQYFGPGTRLLVL.

The CDR3 DNA is TGCGCCAGCAGCCAAGATCGAGACAGTCTTGGCGAGCAGTACTTC. It encodes CASSQDRDSLGEQYF. The gene calls are TRBV4-3 and TRBJ2-7; D might be TRBD1 (5 bases). Trimming removed 0 bases from V and 6 bases from J, with 15 bases in between. This CDR3 is built from 15 residues. Germline V gives CDR1 LGHNA, CDR2 YSLEER.

The rearrangement uses TRBV10-3 and TRBJ2-1; D is undetermined. V shed 0 bases and J shed 6 bases, with 12 bases lying between them. Per germline, CDR1 ENHRY and CDR2 SYGVKD. The CDR3 has 15 amino acids. The CDR3 spells CAISESFDRSNEQFF. The CDR3 DNA follows: TGTGCCATCAGTGAGTCGTTTGATAGAAGCAATGAGCAGTTCTTC.

This chain links TRBV28 with TRBJ2-7; possible D gene TRBD1, 6 bases. CDR1 is MDHEN, CDR2 SYDVKM, per germline. The V end lost 8 bases, the J end lost 6 bases, and 11 bases lay between the germline ends. The CDR3 is 11 residues long. Here the CDR3 DNA reads TGTGCCAGCTCTGCAGGGGTCGAGCAGTACTTC. The encoded protein is CASSAGVEQYF. Combining the CDR3 with reference TRBV28 and TRBJ2-7 gives the whole variable domain DVKVTQSSRYLVKRTGEKVFLECVQDMDHENMFWYRQDPGLGLRLIYFSYDVKMKEKGDIPEGYSVSREKKERFSLILESASTNQTSMYLCASSAGVEQYFGPGTRLTVT.

The V call is TRBV2, the J call TRBJ2-1; 8 bases align to TRBD2. Losses at the gene ends were 6 bases for V and 1 base for J; bases not matched to a gene: 8. Germline CDR1 and CDR2: SNHLY and FYNNEI. The CDR3 is made up of 16 amino acids. The CDR3 coding sequence is TGTGCCAGCAGCCGGGGTAGCGGGATGTCCTACAATGAGCAGTTCTTC. This translates into CASSRGSGMSYNEQFF.

This clone was observed once. V and J are TRBV7-8 and TRBJ2-5; possible D gene TRBD1, 6 bases. Trimming cost V 5 bases and J 4 bases, with 14 bases left between them. Germline values: CDR1 SGHVS, CDR2 FQNEAQ. This CDR3 is built from 14 residues. The CDR3 DNA follows: TGTGCCAGCAGCCAGCCCGGCAGGGGAGAGACCCAGTACTTC. Protein sequence: CASSQPGRGETQYF.

This clone has only one observation. The chain employs TRBV11-1 and TRBJ1-1; TRBD1 matches 7 bases. The CDR3 runs 15 residues. The V segment lost 5 bases and the J segment 10 bases; nucleotides outside the gene matches: 16. The germline V gene encodes CDR1 SGHAT and CDR2 FQDESV (reference sequence). The CDR3: CASSPVTGYYGGAFF. CDR3 sequence (DNA): TGTGCCAGCAGCCCCGTGACAGGGTATTACGGCGGAGCTTTCTTT.

This clone was counted once. At one end, the junction sequence differs from germline, possibly due to a read error. The CDR3 region is CASSYSRGTPGDF. CDR3 sequence (DNA): TGTGCCAGCAGTTACTCGAGAGGGACTCCGGGAGATTTT. V is TRBV6-5 and J is TRBJ2-3; TRBD2 is a possible D gene (6 bases). This CDR3 is built from 13 residues. The germline V gene encodes CDR1 MNHEY and CDR2 SVGAGI.

This clone has only one observation. The rearrangement uses TRBV25-1 and TRBJ2-7; 8 nucleotides line up with TRBD1. The CDR3 is made up of 14 amino acids. V gave up 2 bases and J gave up 4 bases; unmatched junction bases: 4. In germline, CDR1 is MGHDK, CDR2 SYGVNS. CDR3 DNA sequence: TGTGCCAGCAGTGAAGGGACAGGCCATTACGAGCAGTACTTC. This sequence encodes CASSEGTGHYEQYF.